Listed below are T cell receptor beta chains from one sample, sequenced in a study of T cell changes during pregnancy in multiple sclerosis. Repertoires were generated with immunoSEQ multiplex PCR, while TCRdb's copy carries only in-frame clones and drops some. The data hold about 68,000 clones, with about nine tenths observed a single time. Material: peripheral blood, obtained after pregnancy. These receptors originate from a female donor in good health, enrolled as a control in a pregnancy study. CDR3s include the opening cysteine and the closing phenylalanine or tryptophan. Each record gives: D gene, clone size, V gene, J gene, CDR3 protein, CDR3 DNA. D genes are given only for firm matches. Clone size is not always given. Where it is, it says once, few, many or a class for expanded clones.

>TRBD1|.|TRBV28|TRBJ1-1
CASSRAGGTEAFF
TGTGCCAGCAGCCGAGCAGGGGGCACTGAAGCTTTCTTT
>.|.|TRBV2|TRBJ2-3
CASSGGTDTQYF
TGTGCCAGCAGCGGGGGAACAGATACGCAGTATTTT
>TRBD1|.|TRBV7-8|TRBJ1-5
CASSLLRVHRGSNQPQHF
TGTGCCAGCAGCTTACTGCGGGTCCACAGGGGTAGCAATCAGCCCCAGCATTTT
>.|once|TRBV23-1|TRBJ1-1
CASSHVNTEAFF
TGCGCCAGCAGTCACGTGAACACTGAAGCTTTCTTT
>TRBD1|.|TRBV15|TRBJ2-3
CATSRGGTGTDTQYF
TGTGCCACCAGCAGAGGGGGGACAGGCACAGATACGCAGTATTTT
>.|.|TRBV7-9|TRBJ1-1
CASSLDFLAMNTEAFF
TGTGCCAGCAGCTTAGACTTTCTAGCAATGAACACTGAAGCTTTCTTT
>.|.|TRBV4-1|TRBJ1-1
CASSQSPGMNTEAFF
TGCGCCAGCAGCCAGTCTCCAGGGATGAACACTGAAGCTTTCTTT
>TRBD2|.|TRBV5-4|TRBJ2-5
CASSLAGGRQETQYF
TGTGCCAGCAGCTTAGCGGGGGGCAGACAAGAGACCCAGTACTTC
>TRBD2|.|TRBV4-2|TRBJ2-1
CASSQSGSGRDNEQFF
TGTGCCAGCAGCCAATCCGGTAGCGGGAGGGACAATGAGCAGTTCTTC
>.|.|TRBV28|TRBJ1-3
CASSSRTGDSGNTIYF
TGTGCCAGCAGTTCACGCACGGGGGACTCTGGAAACACCATATATTTT
>.|once|TRBV30|TRBJ1-4
CAWKNGGRLFEKLFF
TGTGCCTGGAAGAACGGGGGACGCCTATTTGAAAAACTGTTTTTT
>TRBD1|.|TRBV5-6|TRBJ2-5
CASSLEGTGGKETQYF
TGTGCCAGCAGCTTGGAGGGGACAGGGGGGAAGGAGACCCAGTACTTC
>TRBD2|.|TRBV11-2|TRBJ2-1
CASRAGAGVSYNEQFF
TGTGCCAGCAGAGCCGGAGCGGGAGTTAGCTACAATGAGCAGTTCTTC
>.|.|TRBV18|TRBJ2-5
CASSPPVAGIQETQYF
TGTGCCAGCTCACCACCGGTCGCAGGGATTCAAGAGACCCAGTACTTC
>.|.|TRBV5-1|TRBJ2-1
CASSFGGTHNEQFF
TGCGCCAGCAGCTTCGGGGGAACCCACAATGAGCAGTTCTTC
>TRBD2|.|TRBV27|TRBJ2-7
CASSLSGGAGGEQYF
TGTGCCAGCAGTTTAAGCGGGGGGGCGGGTGGCGAGCAGTACTTC
>.|.|TRBV6-1|TRBJ1-4
CASSGGGAANEKLFF
TGTGCCAGCAGTGGAGGTGGGGCGGCTAATGAAAAACTGTTTTTT
>TRBD1|.|TRBV11-2|TRBJ1-2
CASSPDRAGYTF
TGTGCCAGCAGCCCCGACAGGGCTGGCTACACCTTC
>TRBD2|.|TRBV5-1|TRBJ2-3
CASSLASGGADTQYF
TGCGCCAGCAGCTTGGCTAGCGGGGGGGCAGATACGCAGTATTTT
>.|.|TRBV28|TRBJ2-7
CASSSLTPYEQYF
TGTGCCAGCAGTTCGTTGACACCCTACGAGCAGTACTTC
>.|.|TRBV28|TRBJ1-4
CASAGRGAGGEKLFF
TGTGCCAGCGCCGGCCGGGGGGCAGGCGGTGAAAAACTGTTTTTT
>.|.|TRBV28|TRBJ2-3
CASSRRWGTDTQYF
TGTGCCAGCAGCCGGAGATGGGGCACAGATACGCAGTATTTT
>TRBD1|.|TRBV14|TRBJ1-6
CASSHASPGQGYNSPLHF
TGTGCCAGCAGCCATGCATCCCCGGGACAGGGATATAATTCACCCCTCCACTTT
>.|.|TRBV11-3|TRBJ2-7
CASSPSQGYEQYF
TGTGCCAGCAGCCCCTCCCAGGGCTACGAGCAGTACTTC
>.|.|TRBV29-1|TRBJ2-5
CSVEDSQETQYF
TGCAGCGTTGAGGACAGTCAAGAGACCCAGTACTTC
>TRBD2|.|TRBV7-2|TRBJ2-7
CASNPGGSESYEQYF
TGTGCCAGCAACCCGGGGGGGTCAGAGTCTTACGAGCAGTACTTC
>TRBD1|.|TRBV5-1|TRBJ1-3
CASSRDSKRNTIYF
TGCGCCAGCAGCCGGGACAGTAAGAGAAACACCATATATTTT
>TRBD2|.|TRBV9|TRBJ2-5
CASSVGTSGRQETQYF
TGTGCCAGCAGCGTAGGGACTAGCGGGAGACAAGAGACCCAGTACTTC
>.|.|TRBV6-5|TRBJ1-4
CASSYGAESNEKLFF
TGTGCCAGCAGTTACGGGGCAGAAAGTAATGAAAAACTGTTTTTT
>.|.|TRBV7-2|TRBJ1-3
CASSQIGRATGNTIYF
TGTGCCAGCAGCCAAATCGGCAGGGCGACAGGAAACACCATATATTTT
>TRBD1|.|TRBV7-9|TRBJ2-7
CASSPRDRAYEQYF
TGTGCCAGCAGCCCGCGGGACAGGGCCTACGAGCAGTACTTC
>.|.|TRBV2|TRBJ2-1
CASRPDSYNEQFF
TGTGCCAGCAGACCGGACTCATACAATGAGCAGTTCTTC
>TRBD2|.|TRBV11-2|TRBJ2-3
CASSSLGGMRDTQYF
TGTGCCAGCAGCTCCCTGGGGGGGATGCGAGATACGCAGTATTTT
>TRBD2|.|TRBV19|TRBJ2-2
CASSIGGRALMTGELFF
TGTGCCAGTAGTATAGGCGGGAGGGCCCTTATGACCGGGGAGCTGTTTTTT
>.|.|TRBV5-1|TRBJ1-6
CASSLGADYNSPLHF
TGCGCCAGCAGCTTGGGGGCAGACTATAATTCACCCCTCCACTTT
>.|.|TRBV9|TRBJ1-3
CASSAGEDTIYF
TGTGCCAGCAGCGCGGGGGAGGACACCATATATTTT
>TRBD1|.|TRBV27|TRBJ2-7
CATITGTGSGEQYF
TGTGCCACCATAACCGGGACAGGCTCGGGTGAGCAGTACTTC
>TRBD1|.|TRBV5-8|TRBJ1-4
CASSLTRGHAELFF
TGTGCCAGCAGCTTGACCAGGGGGCATGCTGAACTGTTTTTT
>TRBD2|.|TRBV15|TRBJ2-1
CATLEERGSNEQFF
TGTGCCACCCTTGAGGAGCGGGGTTCCAATGAGCAGTTCTTC
>TRBD1|few|TRBV11-2|TRBJ1-6
CASSLVGQLDSPLHF
TGTGCCAGCAGCTTAGTGGGACAGTTGGATTCACCCCTCCACTTT
>TRBD2|.|TRBV27|TRBJ2-5
CASSQGLATQETQYF
TGTGCCAGCAGTCAGGGACTAGCGACACAAGAGACCCAGTACTTC
>.|.|TRBV19|TRBJ2-7
CASSRGSIVRYEQYF
TGTGCCAGTAGTAGAGGGAGTATCGTCCGCTACGAGCAGTACTTC
>TRBD1|.|TRBV5-1|TRBJ1-1
CASSWTGKAPEAFF
TGCGCCAGCAGCTGGACAGGGAAGGCCCCTGAAGCTTTCTTT
>TRBD1|.|TRBV4-1|TRBJ2-4
CASSQETGWDIQYF
TGCGCCAGCAGCCAAGAGACAGGGTGGGACATTCAGTACTTC
>TRBD1|.|TRBV27|TRBJ2-7
CATQGQGYEQYF
TGTGCCACCCAGGGACAGGGGTACGAGCAGTACTTC
>TRBD1|.|TRBV7-9|TRBJ2-2
CASSPPGQGAVGELFF
TGTGCCAGCAGCCCGCCGGGACAGGGGGCCGTCGGGGAGCTGTTTTTT
>TRBD1|.|TRBV6-4|TRBJ1-1
CASSDSGTGGAEAFF
TGTGCCAGCAGTGACTCCGGGACAGGAGGAGCTGAAGCTTTCTTT
>TRBD1|.|TRBV6-1|TRBJ2-1
CASNWGQGYNEQFF
TGTGCCAGCAATTGGGGACAGGGGTACAATGAGCAGTTCTTC
>TRBD1|.|TRBV7-2|TRBJ1-2
CASSTGTGPYGYTF
TGTGCCAGCAGCACAGGGACAGGGCCCTATGGCTACACCTTC
>.|.|TRBV5-1|TRBJ2-1
CASSLGASSYNEQFF
TGCGCCAGCAGCTTGGGAGCGAGCTCCTACAATGAGCAGTTCTTC
>TRBD1|.|TRBV18|TRBJ1-1
CASSPGQGPMNTEAFF
TGTGCCAGCTCACCAGGACAGGGGCCCATGAACACTGAAGCTTTCTTT
>.|once|TRBV28|TRBJ2-7
CASRPSIDLYEQYF
TGTGCCAGCAGGCCGAGTATCGATCTCTACGAGCAGTACTTC
>TRBD2|.|TRBV25-1|TRBJ2-5
CASSEGSGREGETQYF
TGTGCCAGCAGTGAGGGTAGCGGGAGGGAGGGGGAGACCCAGTACTTC
>.|.|TRBV7-9|TRBJ2-3
CASSLYRFADTQYF
TGTGCCAGCAGCTTATATCGGTTCGCAGATACGCAGTATTTT
>TRBD1|.|TRBV7-2|TRBJ1-2
CASSTQQGAHYGYTF
TGTGCCAGCAGCACGCAACAGGGGGCGCACTATGGCTACACCTTC
>TRBD2|.|TRBV18|TRBJ2-1
CASSVTRTSGVGRQFF
TGTGCCAGCTCAGTAACTAGGACTAGCGGTGTCGGGCGGCAGTTCTTC
>.|.|TRBV5-6|TRBJ2-7
CASTDGTLIYEQYF
TGTGCCAGCACCGACGGGACATTAATCTACGAGCAGTACTTC
>TRBD2|.|TRBV27|TRBJ2-7
CASSTSGTTKPYEQYF
TGTGCCAGCAGTACGTCCGGGACTACCAAGCCCTACGAGCAGTACTTC
>.|.|TRBV7-6|TRBJ2-5
CASSPRAGFKETQYF
TGTGCCAGCAGCCCAAGGGCGGGGTTTAAAGAGACCCAGTACTTC